This T cell receptor beta chain derives from a study of blood T cell repertoires in COVID-19. Trimming took 5 bases from V and 0 from J, leaving 10 bases between them. CDR3 length equals 14 residues. The germline V gene has CDR1 SEHNR and CDR2 FQNEAQ (reference sequence). Profiled with immunoSEQ multiplex PCR; TCRdb holds only in-frame clones, not every one. Seen here are under 250,000 clones, around 85% observed once, and the top ten hold under 1.5%. The chain is built from TRBV7-9 and TRBJ1-2; tentative D call: TRBD1 (5 bases). The sequencing input was PBMCs or T cells enriched from blood (not recorded which). The TCR comes from a woman aged 40 to 55 with acute COVID-19. Here the CDR3 reads CASSGRVSNYGYTF. The CDR3, as DNA: TGTGCCAGCAGCGGCAGGGTTTCTAACTATGGCTACACCTTC.